Included here is one TCR beta chain sequence, with context. Using immunoSEQ multiplex PCR, the repertoire was profiled, and TCRdb retains in-frame clones only, with some absent. The repertoire consists of 50,000 to 65,000 clones, with about four fifths occurring once and the leading ten covering 20% to 30%. These data are taken from a study of T cell responses to AZD1222 COVID-19 vaccine. This material consisted of peripheral blood, taken 28 days after the second AZD1222 dose. The clonotype comes from an adult who received the AZD1222 COVID-19 vaccine.

This CDR3 is CASSRGTSGYNEQFF. The CDR3, as DNA: TGTGCCAGCAGCAGAGGGACTAGCGGATACAATGAGCAGTTCTTC. The chain combines TRBV2 with TRBJ2-1, with TRBD2 identical over 11 bases. This CDR3 spans 15 amino acids. From germline, CDR1 is SNHLY and CDR2 FYNNEI. Trimming took 6 bases from V and 4 from J; bases not matched to a gene: 5.